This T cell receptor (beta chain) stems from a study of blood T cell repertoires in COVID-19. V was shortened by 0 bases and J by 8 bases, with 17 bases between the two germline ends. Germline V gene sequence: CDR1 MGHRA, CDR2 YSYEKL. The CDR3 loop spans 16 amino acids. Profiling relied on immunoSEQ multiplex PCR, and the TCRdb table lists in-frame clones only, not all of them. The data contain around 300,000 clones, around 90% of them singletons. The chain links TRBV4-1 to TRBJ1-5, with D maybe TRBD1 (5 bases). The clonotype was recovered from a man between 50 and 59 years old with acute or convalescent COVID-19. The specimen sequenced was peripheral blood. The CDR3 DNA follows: TGCGCCAGCAGCCAAGACGGGGGATTCAAGGAAGAGCCCCAGCATTTT. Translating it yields CASSQDGGFKEEPQHF.